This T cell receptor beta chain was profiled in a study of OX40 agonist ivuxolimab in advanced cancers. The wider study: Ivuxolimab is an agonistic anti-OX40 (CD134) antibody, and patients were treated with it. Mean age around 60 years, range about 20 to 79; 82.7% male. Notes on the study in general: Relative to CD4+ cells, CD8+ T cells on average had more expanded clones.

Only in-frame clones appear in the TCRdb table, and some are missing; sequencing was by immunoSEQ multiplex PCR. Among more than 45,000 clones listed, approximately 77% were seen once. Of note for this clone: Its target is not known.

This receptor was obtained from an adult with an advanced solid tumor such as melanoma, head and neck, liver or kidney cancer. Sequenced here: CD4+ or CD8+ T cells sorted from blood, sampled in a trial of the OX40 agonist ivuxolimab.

The CDR3 reads CASSPRPPYTEAFF. The CDR3 DNA sequence: TGTGCCAGCAGTCCACGACCCCCCTACACTGAAGCTTTCTTT. V usage is TRBV27 and J usage is TRBJ1-1; no clear D gene. The CDR3 is 14 residues long. Trimming left V 5 bases short and J 3 bases short, with 13 bases between. Looked up from germline, CDR1 is MNHEY and CDR2 is SMNVEV (reference sequence).